This T cell receptor (beta chain) is drawn from a study of OX40 agonist ivuxolimab in advanced cancers. Study at large: Previous treatment with anti-PD-1, anti-PD-L1 or anti-CTLA-4 therapy was allowed; roughly 40% had received some. Study outcomes and limitations: With doses of 0.1-3.0 mg/kg, partial responders showed among the lowest clonal expansion.

This clone is medium-sized in the sample. Its antigen is as yet unknown. A history of autoimmune disease or systemic immunosuppression excluded patients. The germline CDR1 and CDR2 sequences are SNHLY and FYNNEI. V dropped 0 bases and J dropped 4 bases, with 15 bases sitting between them. CDR3 length: 16 amino acids. TCRdb keeps only in-frame clones here, not all; method: immunoSEQ multiplex PCR. The profile covers 45,000 to 65,000 clones, with 75% to 80% appearing a single time and less than 2.5% taken by the ten largest. This clonotype originated in an adult with an advanced solid tumor such as melanoma, head and neck, liver or kidney cancer. Material: CD4+ or CD8+ T cells sorted from blood, obtained in a trial of the OX40 agonist ivuxolimab. The rearrangement links TRBV2 to TRBJ2-5, with a possible D match to TRBD1 (6 bases). The CDR3 nucleotides are TGTGCCAGCAGTGAAGCGCTTGGGCAGGGGAGAGAGACCCAGTACTTC. Translated, it gives CASSEALGQGRETQYF.